The 27 T cell receptor beta chains below all came from one sample that was sequenced in a study of T-cell memory formation after mild COVID-19. TCRdb analysed the 5' RACE reads with MiXCR anew, one entry per CDR3 protein. The repertoire holds fewer than 40,000 distinct CDR3 sequences, with about 10% as singletons. The specimen sequenced was PBMCs or a T cell subset sorted from them (not recorded which). The receptor source for this set is a man aged 18 to 29 who had mild COVID-19 (a few samples of this study predate the infection). Cell type and time point are not known.

This clonotype occurred many times. The chain combines TRBV7-2 with TRBJ2-2; no clear D. V lost 3 bases to trimming and J lost 6 bases, with 17 bases between them. CDR3 size: 16 residues. CDR1 and CDR2 from the germline V gene are SGHTA and FQGNSA. Written as DNA, the CDR3 is TGTGCCAGCAGCTTTTTGTTCCCAGGTTCGGCCGGGGAGCTGTTTTTT. Its translation is CASSFLFPGSAGELFF.

This clonotype appeared many times. This chain links TRBV3-2 with TRBJ2-7; the D call of TRBD1 is as the table states it, not checked on the DNA. TRBV3-2 is reported as a pseudogene. The CDR3 is 13 residues long. CDR3 loop: CASSQDAGDEQYV. The CDR3 nucleotides are TGTGCCAGCAGCCAAGATGCGGGGGACGAGCAGTACGTC.

This clonotype appeared many times. This chain links TRBV10-3 with TRBJ2-7; TRBD1 agrees at 10 bases. Germline CDR1 is ENHRY and CDR2 is SYGVKD. The V segment lost 6 bases and the J segment 4 bases; nucleotides outside the gene matches: 6. This CDR3 has 14 residues. The CDR3 spells CAIRVSGQGYEQYF. The CDR3 DNA follows: TGTGCCATCAGGGTTTCGGGACAGGGGTACGAGCAGTACTTC.

The rearrangement links TRBV16 to TRBJ1-2; a possible D gene is TRBD1 (5 bases). Per germline, CDR1 KGHSY and CDR2 FQNENV. This CDR3 region has 15 residues. The V end lost 1 base, the J end lost 2 bases, and 11 bases lay between the germline ends. As DNA, the CDR3 is TGTGCCAGCAGCCAATTGCAGGGAGAGAACTATGGCTACACCTTC. Its protein product is CASSQLQGENYGYTF.

Many counts were recorded for this clonotype. The chain recombines TRBV4-3 with TRBJ1-4, with D hard to call. CDR3 size: 15 residues. Germline lookup yields CDR1 LGHNA and CDR2 YSLEER. V was cut by 4 bases and J by 7 bases, with 16 bases left in between. The CDR3 coding sequence is TGCGCCAGCAGCCCGGATCTTGGCGGGGTTGAAAAACTGTTTTTT. Protein: CASSPDLGGVEKLFF.

The chain carries TRBV11-2 and TRBJ2-7, with 8 bases fitting TRBD2. V trimming: 7 bases; J trimming: 1 base; junction bases outside the gene matches: 6. Per the germline V gene, CDR1 is SGHAT and CDR2 is FQNNGV. The CDR3 loop spans 14 amino acids. This chain's CDR3 is CASNTTGGSYEQYV. The CDR3 bases are TGTGCCAGCAACACGACGGGGGGGTCCTACGAGCAGTACGTC.

This clonotype showed up many times. This chain connects TRBV18 to TRBJ1-2; TRBD1 might be the D (5 bases). The V and J ends lost 8 bases and 4 bases respectively, with 14 bases between them. Germline CDR1 KGHSH, CDR2 LQKENI. This CDR3 is built from 13 residues. The CDR3 loop is CASTPPGSYGYTF. As DNA, the CDR3 is TGTGCCAGCACCCCACCAGGGTCCTATGGCTACACCTTC.

This clonotype was seen ten or more times. The chain recombines TRBV28 with TRBJ2-5; either TRBD1 or TRBD2 may fit D (5 bases each). Trimming took 5 bases from V and 1 from J, leaving 5 bases between them. The CDR3 length is 12 residues. Per the germline V gene, CDR1 is MDHEN and CDR2 is SYDVKM. The CDR3 DNA is TGTGCCAGCAGTGGGGGCCAAGAGACCCAGTACTTC. This sequence encodes CASSGGQETQYF.

V and J are TRBV7-2 and TRBJ1-1; a weak D match, TRBD1 (6 bases). The CDR3 is made up of 14 amino acids. With 4 bases removed from V and 2 bases from J, the gap between germline ends came to 11 bases. Germline loops: CDR1 SGHTA, CDR2 FQGNSA. The CDR3 DNA reads TGTGCCAGCAGCTCTCGGACAGACAACACTGAAGCTTTCTTT. It encodes CASSSRTDNTEAFF. Together with reference TRBV7-2 and TRBJ1-1, the CDR3 gives the full variable domain: GAGVSQSPSNKVTEKGKDVELRCDPISGHTALYWYRQSLGQGLEFLIYFQGNSAPDKSGLPSDRFSAERTGGSVSTLTIQRTQQEDSAVYLCASSSRTDNTEAFFGQGTRLTVV.

In this sample, this clonotype turned up a few times. The chain joins TRBV19 to TRBJ2-7; 7 bases align to TRBD1. The V gene end was trimmed by 6 bases and the J gene end by 0 bases; junction bases not matched to a gene: 2. Germline CDR1 LNHDA, CDR2 SQIVND (reference sequence). The CDR3 is 13 residues long. This CDR3 reads CASSAGGSYEQYF. CDR3 bases: TGTGCCAGTAGCGCAGGGGGCTCCTACGAGCAGTACTTC.

There are many counts of this clonotype. This chain uses TRBV6-1 with TRBJ1-5; no clear D gene. This CDR3 has 12 residues. Deletions cut 2 bases from V and 10 bases from J, with 9 bases between. CDR1 and CDR2 (germline): MNHNS, SASEGT. The CDR3 DNA is TGTGCCAGCAGTGAATTGCGGCGTCCCCAGCATTTT. Translation gives CASSELRRPQHF.

This clonotype was counted many times. The chain carries TRBV5-6 and TRBJ1-6, with D perhaps TRBD1 (5 bases). This CDR3 has 15 amino acids. Between the trimmed V and J ends, which lost 0 bases and 8 bases, there was a span of 12 bases. Germline CDR1 reads SGHDT; CDR2 reads YYEEEE. The CDR3 loop reads CASSLERQSYSPLHF. The CDR3 coding sequence is TGTGCCAGCAGCTTGGAGCGACAGAGCTATTCACCCCTCCACTTT.

The V and J genes are TRBV3-1 and TRBJ1-1; no definite D call. V was clipped by 1 base and J by 6 bases, with 15 bases between them. The CDR3 extends over 15 amino acids. Germline CDR1 is LGHDT and CDR2 is YNNKEL (reference sequence). Here the CDR3 DNA reads TGTGCCAGCAGCCAAGTACGGCTGACGGGCGCTGAAGCTTTCTTT. Its protein product is CASSQVRLTGAEAFF.

This clonotype was counted at least ten times. V gene TRBV15 combines with J gene TRBJ1-5; D is ambiguous. Between the trimmed V and J ends, which lost 5 bases and 5 bases, there was a span of 7 bases. The CDR3 loop spans 12 amino acids. The germline CDR1 and CDR2 sequences are LNHNV and YYDKDF (reference sequence). The CDR3 sequence: CATSVNYQPQHF. CDR3 bases: TGTGCCACCAGCGTAAACTATCAGCCCCAGCATTTT. Full variable domain (rest looked up from reference TRBV15 and TRBJ1-5): DAMVIQNPRYQVTQFGKPVTLSCSQTLNHNVMYWYQQKSSQAPKLLFHYYDKDFNNEADTPDNFQSRRPNTSFCFLDIRSPGLGDTAMYLCATSVNYQPQHFGDGTRLSIL.

This clonotype was seen many times. The V call is TRBV20-1, the J call TRBJ2-7; TRBD1 matches at 8 bases. The CDR3 consists of 13 residues. Germline CDR1 DFQATT, CDR2 SNEGSKA (reference sequence). The V and J ends lost 6 bases and 4 bases, in that order; junction bases with no gene match: 8. The CDR3: CSANQGAGYEQYF. For the CDR3, the DNA is TGCAGTGCAAATCAGGGGGCCGGATACGAGCAGTACTTC.

Concerning this clonotype itself: Given a much more abundant clone one base away, this may be a read error. The gene calls are TRBV20-1 and TRBJ2-3, with D perhaps assigned TRBD1 or TRBD2 (6 bases each). This CDR3 region has 13 residues. Germline assignment: CDR1 DFQATT and CDR2 SNEGSKA (reference sequence). CDR3: CRARNGGGDTQYF. DNA of the CDR3: TGCAGGGCCCGAAACGGGGGCGGGGATACGCAGTATTTT.

This clonotype was detected many times. The chain links TRBV5-1 to TRBJ2-1; TRBD2 matches 8 bases. The CDR3 covers 15 residues. CDR1 SGHRS and CDR2 YFSETQ come from the germline V gene. V lost 9 bases, J lost 8 bases, and 16 bases stayed unmatched. The CDR3 region is CATEKTGGPVDEQFF. Written as DNA, the CDR3 is TGCGCCACAGAAAAAACGGGGGGGCCGGTCGATGAGCAGTTCTTC.

This clonotype has ten or more counts. The CDR3 here is CARKNEQYF. CDR3 nucleotides: TGTGCCAGGAAAAACGAGCAGTACTTC. The rearrangement joins TRBV12-3 or TRBV12-4 to TRBJ2-7; D not resolved. With 9 bases removed from V and 5 bases from J, the gap between germline ends came to 5 bases. This CDR3 region has 9 residues.

This clonotype was counted many times. V is TRBV7-7 and J is TRBJ2-7; 10 nucleotides line up with TRBD2. The CDR3 consists of 17 residues. Germline values: CDR1 SSHAT, CDR2 FNYEAQ (reference sequence). CDR3 loop: CASSLARTSGGYREQYV. CDR3 coding DNA: TGTGCTAGCAGCTTAGCTCGGACTAGCGGAGGGTATCGAGAGCAGTACGTC.

This rearrangement joins TRBV29-1 to TRBJ1-1; no reliable D call. Germline loops: CDR1 SQVTM, CDR2 ANQGSEA. V was cut by 4 bases and J by 0 bases, with 6 bases left in between. This CDR3 has 12 residues. CDR3 amino acids: CSVGKMNTEAFF. CDR3 in DNA: TGCAGCGTTGGGAAAATGAACACTGAAGCTTTCTTT.

The sample holds many counts of this clonotype. The J gene is TRBJ2-7, the V gene TRBV11-1; 8 positions agree with TRBD2. The trim removed 1 base at V and 3 bases at J, leaving 2 bases unmatched. The CDR3 has 14 residues. CDR1 is SGHAT and CDR2 is FQDESV in the germline V gene (reference sequence). CDR3 region: CASSLGGLVYEQYV. Here the CDR3 DNA reads TGTGCCAGCAGCTTAGGGGGACTAGTCTACGAGCAGTACGTC.

Many counts were recorded for this clonotype. The V gene is TRBV5-1, the J gene TRBJ2-6; no clear D gene. The V gene's germline CDR1 is SGHRS and CDR2 YFSETQ. V was clipped by 0 bases and J by 0 bases, with 7 bases between them. This CDR3 has 16 amino acids. CDR3 sequence (DNA): TGCGCCAGCAGCTTGGGACCCCTCTCTGGGGCCAACGTCCTGACTTTC. Translating gives CASSLGPLSGANVLTF.

V is TRBV29-1 and J is TRBJ2-5, with 8 bases aligning to TRBD2. The CDR3 consists of 14 residues. CDR1 and CDR2 (germline): SQVTM, ANQGSEA. Trimming took 7 bases from V and 5 from J; bases not matched to a gene: 12. DNA of the CDR3: TGCAGCGCCGGCGCTCGGGGGGGTGGGGAGACCCAGTACTTC. Residues: CSAGARGGGETQYF. Complete variable domain (other parts from reference TRBV29-1 and TRBJ2-5): SAVISQKPSRDICQRGTSLTIQCQVDSQVTMMFWYRQQPGQSLTLIATANQGSEATYESGFVIDKFPISRPNLTFSTLTVSNMSPEDSSIYLCSAGARGGGETQYFGPGTRLLVL.

The chain links TRBV5-1 to TRBJ2-5; 10 bases fit TRBD2. This CDR3 region has 17 residues. Per the germline V gene, CDR1 is SGHRS and CDR2 is YFSETQ. V lost 7 bases, J lost 2 bases, and 14 bases stayed unmatched. This CDR3 reads CASQRITGTSVQETQYF. CDR3 coding DNA: TGCGCCAGCCAGAGGATTACCGGGACTAGCGTGCAAGAGACCCAGTACTTC.

This clonotype has at least ten counts. The chain couples TRBV11-2 to TRBJ2-4; tentatively, D is TRBD1 or TRBD2 (5 bases each). Per germline, CDR1 SGHAT and CDR2 FQNNGV. The CDR3 spans 15 residues. The V and J ends lost 0 bases and 0 bases respectively, with 6 bases between them. The DNA for the CDR3 is TGTGCCAGCAGCTTAGATGGGGGAGCCAAAAACATTCAGTACTTC. It translates to CASSLDGGAKNIQYF.

This clonotype was detected many times. J is TRBJ1-4 and V is TRBV9; D is unclear. This CDR3 has 14 amino acids. Germline V gene lookup returns CDR1 SGDLS and CDR2 YYNGEE. V lost 2 bases and J lost 4, with 9 bases in between. The CDR3 nucleotides are TGTGCCAGCAGCGTGGGAGGGCTTAATGAAAAACTGTTTTTT. Translated, it gives CASSVGGLNEKLFF. The full variable domain, its missing parts supplied by reference TRBV9 and TRBJ1-4, is DSGVTQTPKHLITATGQRVTLRCSPRSGDLSVYWYQQSLDQGLQFLIQYYNGEERAKGNILERFSAQQFPDLHSELNLSSLELGDSALYFCASSVGGLNEKLFFGSGTQLSVL.

Ten or more counts support this clonotype. One junction end does not reproduce the germline sequence, and a read error may be involved. The rearrangement uses TRBV10-3 and TRBJ2-1; a weak D match, TRBD2 (5 bases). This CDR3 comprises 16 residues. The germline CDR1 and CDR2 sequences are ENHRY and SYGVKD. The CDR3 region has the DNA TGTGCCATCAGCCAAGTCCGGGGAACTTCCTCCAATGAGCAGTTCTTC. Its protein is CAISQVRGTSSNEQFF.